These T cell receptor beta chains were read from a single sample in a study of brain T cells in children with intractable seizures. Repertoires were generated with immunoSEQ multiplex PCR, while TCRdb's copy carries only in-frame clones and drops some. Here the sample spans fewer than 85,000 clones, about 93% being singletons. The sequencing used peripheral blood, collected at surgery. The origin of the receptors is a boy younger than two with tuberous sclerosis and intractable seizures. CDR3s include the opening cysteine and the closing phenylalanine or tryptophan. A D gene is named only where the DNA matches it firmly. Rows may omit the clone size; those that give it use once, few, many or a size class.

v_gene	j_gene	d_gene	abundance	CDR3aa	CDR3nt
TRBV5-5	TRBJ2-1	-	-	CASSFFGVKSYNEQFF	TGTGCCAGCAGCTTTTTCGGGGTTAAGTCCTACAATGAGCAGTTCTTC
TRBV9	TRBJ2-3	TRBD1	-	CASSVTGAPDTQYF	TGTGCCAGCAGCGTGACAGGGGCCCCAGATACGCAGTATTTT
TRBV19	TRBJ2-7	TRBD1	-	CASSNPGQGTYEQYF	TGTGCCAGTAGCAATCCGGGACAGGGCACCTACGAGCAGTACTTC
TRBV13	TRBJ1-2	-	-	CASRRGAKIYGYTF	TGTGCCAGCAGGCGGGGGGCGAAGATCTATGGCTACACCTTC
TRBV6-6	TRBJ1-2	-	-	CASSYRVDYGYTF	TGTGCCAGCAGTTATCGGGTGGACTATGGCTACACCTTC
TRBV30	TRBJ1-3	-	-	CAWKGRPVSGNTIYF	TGTGCCTGGAAGGGACGGCCTGTCTCTGGAAACACCATATATTTT
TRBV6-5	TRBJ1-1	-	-	CASSSVTEAFF	TGTGCCAGCAGTTCAGTGACTGAAGCTTTCTTT
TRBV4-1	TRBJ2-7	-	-	CASSQDGEQYF	TGCGCCAGCAGCCAAGACGGCGAGCAGTACTTC
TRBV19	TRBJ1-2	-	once	CASSVTGHYLDGYTF	TGTGCCAGTAGTGTGACGGGACACTACTTAGATGGCTACACCTTC
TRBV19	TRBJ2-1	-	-	CASSPGPAQSYNEQFF	TGTGCCAGTAGTCCCGGACCAGCCCAGTCCTACAATGAGCAGTTCTTC
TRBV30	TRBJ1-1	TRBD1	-	CAWSKGQGFTEAFF	TGTGCCTGGAGTAAAGGACAGGGGTTCACTGAAGCTTTCTTT
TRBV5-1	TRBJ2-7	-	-	CASSLRYSYEQYF	TGCGCCAGCAGCTTGCGCTACTCCTACGAGCAGTACTTC
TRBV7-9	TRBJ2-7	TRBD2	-	CASSSGLAGGFSYEQYF	TGTGCCAGCAGCTCGGGACTAGCGGGAGGATTCTCCTACGAGCAGTACTTC
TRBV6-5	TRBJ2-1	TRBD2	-	CASSQSSGIHNEQFF	TGTGCCAGCAGTCAATCTAGCGGGATTCACAATGAGCAGTTCTTC